This TCR beta chain was sequenced in a study of blood T cells in healthy people across ages. Study-level results: Nothing was known about donor CMV status, and this possibly confounded expanded clonotype changes.

Every sample gave at least 5 micrograms of total RNA when it was extracted. A J-beta primer mix and a sample-barcoded 5' primer were used in a second PCR of roughly 7 to 12 cycles. TCRdb itself ran the 5' RACE reads through MiXCR, one entry per CDR3 protein. The repertoire holds about 1.6 million distinct CDR3 sequences, with about 31% as singletons. The V and J ends lost 2 bases and 4 bases respectively, with 12 bases between them. CDR1 and CDR2 from the germline V gene are SGHTA and FQGTGA. CDR3 length equals 15 residues. This clonotype was seen a handful of times. The antigen is unknown. This clonotype was obtained from a woman aged 25-40 years in good health. The rearrangement joins TRBV7-3 to TRBJ2-1; D is possibly TRBD2 (6 bases). The specimen sequenced was blood. Written as DNA, the CDR3 is TGTGCCAGCAGCTTAGACGGGAGTGGTTACAATGAGCAGTTCTTC. Its translation is CASSLDGSGYNEQFF.